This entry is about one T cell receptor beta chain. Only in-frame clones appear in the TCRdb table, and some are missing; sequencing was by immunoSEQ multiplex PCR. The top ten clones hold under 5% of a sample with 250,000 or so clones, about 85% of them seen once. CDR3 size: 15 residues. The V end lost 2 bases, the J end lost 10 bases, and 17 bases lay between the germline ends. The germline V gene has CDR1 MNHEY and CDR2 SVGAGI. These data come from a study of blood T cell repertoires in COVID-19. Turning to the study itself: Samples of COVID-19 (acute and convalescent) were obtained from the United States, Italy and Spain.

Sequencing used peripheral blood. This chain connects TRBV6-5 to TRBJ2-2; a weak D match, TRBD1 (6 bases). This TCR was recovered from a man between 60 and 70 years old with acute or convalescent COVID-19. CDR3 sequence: CASSYVWGREVELFF. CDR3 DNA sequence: TGTGCCAGCAGTTACGTCTGGGGGCGTGAAGTGGAGCTGTTTTTT.